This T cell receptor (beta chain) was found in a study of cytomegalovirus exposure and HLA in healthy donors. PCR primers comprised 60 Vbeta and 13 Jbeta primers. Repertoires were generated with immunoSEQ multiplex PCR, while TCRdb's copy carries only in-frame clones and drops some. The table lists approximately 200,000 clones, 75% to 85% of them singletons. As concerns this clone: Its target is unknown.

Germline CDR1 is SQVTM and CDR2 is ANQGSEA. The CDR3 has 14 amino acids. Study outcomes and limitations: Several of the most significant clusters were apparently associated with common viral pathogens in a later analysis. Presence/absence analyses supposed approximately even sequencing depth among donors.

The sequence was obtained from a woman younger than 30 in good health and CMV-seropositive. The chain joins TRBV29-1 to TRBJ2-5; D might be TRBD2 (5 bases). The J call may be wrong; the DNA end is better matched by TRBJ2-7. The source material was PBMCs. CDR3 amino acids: CSVWTGIRGYEQYF. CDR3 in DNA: TGCAGCGTCTGGACCGGGATTAGAGGCTACGAGCAGTACTTC.